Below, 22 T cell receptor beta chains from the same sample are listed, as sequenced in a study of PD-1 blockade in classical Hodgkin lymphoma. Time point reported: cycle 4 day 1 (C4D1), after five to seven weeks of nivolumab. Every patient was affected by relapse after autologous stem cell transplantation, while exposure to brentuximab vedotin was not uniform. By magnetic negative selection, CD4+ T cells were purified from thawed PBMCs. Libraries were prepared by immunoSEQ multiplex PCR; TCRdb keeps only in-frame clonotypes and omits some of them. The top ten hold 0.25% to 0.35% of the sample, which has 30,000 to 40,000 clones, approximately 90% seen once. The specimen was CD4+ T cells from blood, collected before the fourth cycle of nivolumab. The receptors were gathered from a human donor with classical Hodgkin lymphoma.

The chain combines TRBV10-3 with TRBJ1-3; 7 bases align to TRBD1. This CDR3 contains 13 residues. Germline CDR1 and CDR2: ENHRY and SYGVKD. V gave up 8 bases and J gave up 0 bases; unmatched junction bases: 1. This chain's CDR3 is CAIGTDSGNTIYF. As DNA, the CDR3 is TGTGCCATCGGGACAGACTCTGGAAACACCATATATTTT.

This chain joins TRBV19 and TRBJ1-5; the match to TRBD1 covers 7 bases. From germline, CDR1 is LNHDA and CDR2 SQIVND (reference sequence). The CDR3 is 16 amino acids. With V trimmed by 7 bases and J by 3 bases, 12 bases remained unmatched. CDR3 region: CASNAQGGQNNQPQHF. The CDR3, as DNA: TGTGCCAGTAACGCTCAGGGGGGGCAGAACAATCAGCCCCAGCATTTT.

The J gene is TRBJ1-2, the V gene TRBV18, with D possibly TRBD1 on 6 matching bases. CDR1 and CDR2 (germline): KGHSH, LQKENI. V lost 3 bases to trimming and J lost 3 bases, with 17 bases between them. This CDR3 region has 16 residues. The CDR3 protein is CASSPRLGGRDYGYTF. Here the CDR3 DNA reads TGTGCCAGCTCACCTAGACTTGGGGGGCGCGACTATGGCTACACCTTC.

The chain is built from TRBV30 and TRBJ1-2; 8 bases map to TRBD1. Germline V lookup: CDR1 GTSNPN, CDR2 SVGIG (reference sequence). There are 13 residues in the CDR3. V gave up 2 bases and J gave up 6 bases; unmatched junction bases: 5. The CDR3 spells CAWSQGAGNGYTF. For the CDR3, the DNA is TGTGCCTGGAGTCAGGGGGCGGGGAATGGCTACACCTTC.

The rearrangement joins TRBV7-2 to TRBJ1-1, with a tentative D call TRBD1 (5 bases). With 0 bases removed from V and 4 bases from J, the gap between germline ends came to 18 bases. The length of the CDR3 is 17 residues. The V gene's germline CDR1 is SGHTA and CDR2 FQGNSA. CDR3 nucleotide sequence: TGTGCCAGCAGCTTAGCGCATCGGAGAGGGGCGACCACTGAAGCTTTCTTT. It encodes CASSLAHRRGATTEAFF.

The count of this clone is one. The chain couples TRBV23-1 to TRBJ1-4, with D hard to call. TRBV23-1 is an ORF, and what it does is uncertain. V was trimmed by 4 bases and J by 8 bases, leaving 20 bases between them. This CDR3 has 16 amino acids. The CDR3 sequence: CASSLLQPRRREKLFF. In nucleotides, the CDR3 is TGCGCCAGCAGTCTACTCCAACCGAGGAGGAGAGAAAAACTGTTTTTT.

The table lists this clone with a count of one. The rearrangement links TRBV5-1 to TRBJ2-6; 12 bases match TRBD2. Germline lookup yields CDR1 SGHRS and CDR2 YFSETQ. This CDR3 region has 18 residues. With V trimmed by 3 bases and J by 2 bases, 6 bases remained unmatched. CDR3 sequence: CASSSRTSGVTGANVLTF. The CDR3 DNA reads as TGCGCCAGCAGCTCCCGGACTAGCGGGGTAACTGGGGCCAACGTCCTGACTTTC.

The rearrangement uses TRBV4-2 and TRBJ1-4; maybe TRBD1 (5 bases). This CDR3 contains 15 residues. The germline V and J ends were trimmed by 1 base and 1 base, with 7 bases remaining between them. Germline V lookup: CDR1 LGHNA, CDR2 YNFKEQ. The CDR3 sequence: CASSQVGGTNEKLFF. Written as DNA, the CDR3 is TGTGCCAGCAGCCAAGTTGGGGGAACTAATGAAAAACTGTTTTTT.

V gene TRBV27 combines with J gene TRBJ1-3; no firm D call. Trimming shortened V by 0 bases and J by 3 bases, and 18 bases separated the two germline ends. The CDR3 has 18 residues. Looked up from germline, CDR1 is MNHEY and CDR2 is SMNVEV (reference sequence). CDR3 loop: CASSLSLPGISSGNTIYF. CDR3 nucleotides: TGTGCCAGCAGTTTATCGTTGCCCGGGATCAGTAGTGGAAACACCATATATTTT.

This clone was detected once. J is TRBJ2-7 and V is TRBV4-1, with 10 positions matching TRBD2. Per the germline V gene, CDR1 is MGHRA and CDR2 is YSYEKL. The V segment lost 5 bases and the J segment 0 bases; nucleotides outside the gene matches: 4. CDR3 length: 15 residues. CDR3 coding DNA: TGCGCCAGCAGCGCCGGACTAGCGGACTCCTACGAGCAGTACTTC. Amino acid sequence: CASSAGLADSYEQYF.

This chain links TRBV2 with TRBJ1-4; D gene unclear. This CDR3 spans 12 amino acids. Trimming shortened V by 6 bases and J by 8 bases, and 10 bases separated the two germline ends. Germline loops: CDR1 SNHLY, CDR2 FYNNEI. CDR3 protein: CASRQIVEKLFF. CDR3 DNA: TGTGCCAGCAGACAGATCGTGGAAAAACTGTTTTTT.

CDR3 in DNA: TGTGCCAGCACCTCCGGGACAGGGGATGAAAAACTGTTTTTT. Its translation: CASTSGTGDEKLFF. The J gene is TRBJ1-4, the V gene TRBV27; 10 nucleotides align to TRBD1. The CDR3 contains 14 residues. The V gene end was trimmed by 7 bases and the J gene end by 6 bases; junction bases not matched to a gene: 5. The germline CDR1 and CDR2 sequences are MNHEY and SMNVEV (reference sequence).

The DNA for the CDR3 is TGTGCCAGCAGCGTAGACATGAGGGTCCCCGAGCAGTACTTC. Its protein product is CASSVDMRVPEQYF. The rearrangement uses TRBV9 and TRBJ2-7; weak D call: TRBD2 (5 bases). In germline, CDR1 is SGDLS, CDR2 YYNGEE. The CDR3 runs 14 residues. V lost 0 bases and J lost 6, with 13 bases in between.

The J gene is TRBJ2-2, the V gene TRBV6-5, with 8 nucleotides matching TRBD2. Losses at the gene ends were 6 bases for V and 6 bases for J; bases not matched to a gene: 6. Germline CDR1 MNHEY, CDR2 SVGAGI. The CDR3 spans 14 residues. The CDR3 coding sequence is TGTGCCAGCAGAGGGACTAGAAGAGCCGGGGAGCTGTTTTTT. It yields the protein CASRGTRRAGELFF.

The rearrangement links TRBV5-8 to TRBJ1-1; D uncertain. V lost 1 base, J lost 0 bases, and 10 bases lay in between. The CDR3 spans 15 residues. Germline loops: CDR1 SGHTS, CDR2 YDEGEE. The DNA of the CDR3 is TGTGCCAGCAGCTTGCGACCGGTACTGAACACTGAAGCTTTCTTT. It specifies CASSLRPVLNTEAFF.

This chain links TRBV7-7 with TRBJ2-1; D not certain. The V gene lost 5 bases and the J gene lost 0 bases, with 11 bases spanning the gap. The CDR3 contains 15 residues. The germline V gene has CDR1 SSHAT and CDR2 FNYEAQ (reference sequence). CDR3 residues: CASSPAASSYNEQFF. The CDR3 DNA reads TGTGCCAGCAGCCCCGCCGCGAGCTCCTACAATGAGCAGTTCTTC.

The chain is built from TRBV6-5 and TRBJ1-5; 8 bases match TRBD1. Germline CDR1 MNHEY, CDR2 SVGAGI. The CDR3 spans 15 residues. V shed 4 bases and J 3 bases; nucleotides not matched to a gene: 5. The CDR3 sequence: CASSSRQGANQPQHF. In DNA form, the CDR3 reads TGTGCCAGCAGTTCCCGTCAGGGGGCCAATCAGCCCCAGCATTTT.

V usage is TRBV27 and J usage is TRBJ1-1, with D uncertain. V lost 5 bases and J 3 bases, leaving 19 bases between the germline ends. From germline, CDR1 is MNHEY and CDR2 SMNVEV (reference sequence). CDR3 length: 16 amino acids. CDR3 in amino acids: CASSPILGLRDTEAFF. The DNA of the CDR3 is TGTGCCAGCAGTCCTATTCTTGGCCTGAGGGACACTGAAGCTTTCTTT.

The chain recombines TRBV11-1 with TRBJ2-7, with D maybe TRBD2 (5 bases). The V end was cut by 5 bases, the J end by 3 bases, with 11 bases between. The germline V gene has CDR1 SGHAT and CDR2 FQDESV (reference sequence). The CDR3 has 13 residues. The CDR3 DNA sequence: TGTGCCAGCAGCGTCGGGGTGAGCTACGAGCAGTACTTC. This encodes CASSVGVSYEQYF.

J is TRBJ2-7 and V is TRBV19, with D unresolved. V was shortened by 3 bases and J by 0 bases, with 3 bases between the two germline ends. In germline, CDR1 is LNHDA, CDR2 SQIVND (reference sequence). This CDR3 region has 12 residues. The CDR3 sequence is CASSMSSYEQYF. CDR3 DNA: TGTGCCAGTAGTATGAGCTCCTACGAGCAGTACTTC.

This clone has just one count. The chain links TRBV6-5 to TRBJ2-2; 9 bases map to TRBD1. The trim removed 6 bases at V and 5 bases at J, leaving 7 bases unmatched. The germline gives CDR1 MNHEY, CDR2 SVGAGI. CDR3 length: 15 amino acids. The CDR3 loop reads CASSRGQGLTGELFF. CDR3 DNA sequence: TGTGCCAGCAGCAGGGGACAGGGCCTTACCGGGGAGCTGTTTTTT.

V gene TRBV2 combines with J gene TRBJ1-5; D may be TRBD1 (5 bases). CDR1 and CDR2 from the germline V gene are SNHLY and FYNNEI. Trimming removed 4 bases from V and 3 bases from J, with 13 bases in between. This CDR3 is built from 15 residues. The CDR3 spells CASSVRGGPNQPQHF. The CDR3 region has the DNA TGTGCCAGCAGTGTGAGGGGAGGGCCCAATCAGCCCCAGCATTTT.